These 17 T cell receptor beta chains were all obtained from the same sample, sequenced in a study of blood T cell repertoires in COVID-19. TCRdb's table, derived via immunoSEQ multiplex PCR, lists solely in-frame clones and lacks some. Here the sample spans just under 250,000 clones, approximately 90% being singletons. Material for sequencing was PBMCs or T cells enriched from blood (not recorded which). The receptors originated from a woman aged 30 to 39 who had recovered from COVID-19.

This CDR3 is CATTVGLDGYTF. In DNA form, the CDR3 reads TGTGCCACCACGGTGGGGCTGGATGGCTACACCTTC. This sequence joins TRBV28 and TRBJ1-2; a weak D match, TRBD1 (5 bases). CDR3 size: 12 residues. V was trimmed by 10 bases and J by 6 bases, leaving 15 bases between them. The germline V gene encodes CDR1 MDHEN and CDR2 SYDVKM.

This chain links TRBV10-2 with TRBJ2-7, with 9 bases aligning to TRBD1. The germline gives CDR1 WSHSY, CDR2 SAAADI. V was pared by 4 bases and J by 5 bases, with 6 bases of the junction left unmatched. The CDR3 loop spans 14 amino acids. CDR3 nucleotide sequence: TGCGCCAGCAGTGCCGGGACAGGGCTCGACGAGCAGTACTTC. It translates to CASSAGTGLDEQYF.

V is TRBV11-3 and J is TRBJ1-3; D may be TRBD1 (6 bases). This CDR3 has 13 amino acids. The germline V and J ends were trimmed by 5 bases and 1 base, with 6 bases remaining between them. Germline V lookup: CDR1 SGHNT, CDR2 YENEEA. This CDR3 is CASSGQSGNTIYF. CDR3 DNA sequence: TGTGCCAGCAGCGGACAGTCTGGAAACACCATATATTTT.

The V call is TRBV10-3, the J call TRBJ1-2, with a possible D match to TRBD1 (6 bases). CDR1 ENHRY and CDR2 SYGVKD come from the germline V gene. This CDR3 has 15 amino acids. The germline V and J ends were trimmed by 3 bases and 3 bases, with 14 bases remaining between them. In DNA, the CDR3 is TGTGCCATCAGTGATCAACAGGGATTTTACTATGGCTACACCTTC. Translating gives CAISDQQGFYYGYTF.

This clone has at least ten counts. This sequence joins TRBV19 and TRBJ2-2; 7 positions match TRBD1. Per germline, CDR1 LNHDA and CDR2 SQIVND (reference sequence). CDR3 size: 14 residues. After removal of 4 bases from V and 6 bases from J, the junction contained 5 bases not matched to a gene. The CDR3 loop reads CASSTGQEAGELFF. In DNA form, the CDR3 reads TGTGCCAGTAGTACCGGACAGGAGGCCGGGGAGCTGTTTTTT.

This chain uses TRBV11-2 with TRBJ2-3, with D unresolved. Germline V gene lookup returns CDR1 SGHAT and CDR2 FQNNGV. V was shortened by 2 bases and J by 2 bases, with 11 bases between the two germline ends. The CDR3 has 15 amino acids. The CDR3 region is CASSLPHRSTDTQYF. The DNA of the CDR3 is TGTGCCAGCAGCTTACCTCACCGGTCCACAGATACGCAGTATTTT.

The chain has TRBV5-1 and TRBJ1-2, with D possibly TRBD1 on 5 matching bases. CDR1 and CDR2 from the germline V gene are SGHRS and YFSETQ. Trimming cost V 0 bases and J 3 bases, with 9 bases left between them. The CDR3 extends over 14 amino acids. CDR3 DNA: TGCGCCAGCAGCTTGGGTGCGGGGGACTATGGCTACACCTTC. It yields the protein CASSLGAGDYGYTF.

The CDR3 loop reads CASSSMGGNEQFF. In nucleotides, the CDR3 is TGTGCCAGCAGCTCCATGGGGGGCAATGAGCAGTTCTTC. The rearrangement joins TRBV11-2 to TRBJ2-1, with a weak D call TRBD2 (6 bases). Germline V lookup: CDR1 SGHAT, CDR2 FQNNGV. V shed 4 bases and J shed 6 bases, with 10 bases lying between them. The CDR3 spans 13 residues.

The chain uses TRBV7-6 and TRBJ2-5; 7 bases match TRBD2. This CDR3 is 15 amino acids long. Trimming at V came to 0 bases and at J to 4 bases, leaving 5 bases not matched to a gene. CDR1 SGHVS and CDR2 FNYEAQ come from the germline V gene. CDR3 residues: CASSLAGGPGETQYF. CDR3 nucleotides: TGTGCCAGCAGCTTAGCGGGAGGGCCGGGAGAGACCCAGTACTTC.

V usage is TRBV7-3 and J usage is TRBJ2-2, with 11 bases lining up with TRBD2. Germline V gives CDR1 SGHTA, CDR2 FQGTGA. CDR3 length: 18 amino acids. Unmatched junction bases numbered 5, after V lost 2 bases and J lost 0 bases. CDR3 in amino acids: CASSLGASGRPNTGELFF. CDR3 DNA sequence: TGTGCCAGCAGCTTAGGGGCTAGCGGGAGGCCGAACACCGGGGAGCTGTTTTTT.

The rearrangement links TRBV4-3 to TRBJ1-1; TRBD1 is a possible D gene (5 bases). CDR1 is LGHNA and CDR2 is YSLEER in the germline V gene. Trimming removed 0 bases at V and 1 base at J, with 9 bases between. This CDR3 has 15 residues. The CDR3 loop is CASSQDPGQNTEAFF. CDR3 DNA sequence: TGCGCCAGCAGCCAAGATCCAGGGCAGAACACTGAAGCTTTCTTT.

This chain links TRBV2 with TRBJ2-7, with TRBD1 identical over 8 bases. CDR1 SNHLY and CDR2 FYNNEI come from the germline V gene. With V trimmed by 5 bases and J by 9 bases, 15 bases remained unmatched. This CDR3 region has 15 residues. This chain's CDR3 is CASSPTKGRQGLQYF. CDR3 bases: TGTGCCAGCAGTCCCACTAAAGGGAGACAGGGGTTGCAGTACTTC.

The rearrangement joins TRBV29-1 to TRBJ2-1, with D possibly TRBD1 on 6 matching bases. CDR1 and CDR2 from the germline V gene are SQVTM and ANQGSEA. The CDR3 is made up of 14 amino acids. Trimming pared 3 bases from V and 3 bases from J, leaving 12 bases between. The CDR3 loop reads CSVERAGVYNEQFF. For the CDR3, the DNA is TGCAGCGTTGAGAGGGCAGGGGTCTACAATGAGCAGTTCTTC.

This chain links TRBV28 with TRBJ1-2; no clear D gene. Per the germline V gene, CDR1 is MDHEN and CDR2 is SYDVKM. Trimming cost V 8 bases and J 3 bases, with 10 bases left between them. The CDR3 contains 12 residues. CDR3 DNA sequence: TGTGCCAGCCAAAACTCCGACTATGGCTACACCTTC. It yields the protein CASQNSDYGYTF.

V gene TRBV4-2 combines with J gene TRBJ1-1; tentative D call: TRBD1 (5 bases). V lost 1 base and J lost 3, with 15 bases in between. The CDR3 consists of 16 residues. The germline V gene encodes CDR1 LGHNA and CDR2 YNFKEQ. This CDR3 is CASSQAAPGSHTEAFF. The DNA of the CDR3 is TGTGCCAGCAGCCAAGCGGCCCCAGGGTCTCACACTGAAGCTTTCTTT.

Written as DNA, the CDR3 is TGTGCCAGCAGTTCCAAGGGGGCGCCATATAAGGGCACTGAAGCTTTCTTT. Residues: CASSSKGAPYKGTEAFF. The chain uses TRBV28 and TRBJ1-1; 7 positions match TRBD1. The V and J ends lost 4 bases and 4 bases, in that order; junction bases with no gene match: 15. Germline V gives CDR1 MDHEN, CDR2 SYDVKM. This CDR3 contains 17 residues.

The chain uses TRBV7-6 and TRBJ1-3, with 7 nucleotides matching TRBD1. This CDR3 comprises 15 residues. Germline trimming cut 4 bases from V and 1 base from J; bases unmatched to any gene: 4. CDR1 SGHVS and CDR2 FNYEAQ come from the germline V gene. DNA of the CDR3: TGTGCCAGCAGCTCTCCAGGGGGGTCTGGAAACACCATATATTTT. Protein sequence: CASSSPGGSGNTIYF.